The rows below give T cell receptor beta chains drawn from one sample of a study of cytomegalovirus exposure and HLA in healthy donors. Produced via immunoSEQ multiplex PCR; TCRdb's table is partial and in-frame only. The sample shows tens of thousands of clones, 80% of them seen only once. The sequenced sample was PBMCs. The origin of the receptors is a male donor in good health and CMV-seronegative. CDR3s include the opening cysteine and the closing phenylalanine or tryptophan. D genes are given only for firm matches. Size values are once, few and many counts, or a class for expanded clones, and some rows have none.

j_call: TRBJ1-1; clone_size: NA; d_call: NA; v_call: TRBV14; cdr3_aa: CASSRQHIPEAFF; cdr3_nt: TGTGCCAGCAGCCGACAGCACATACCTGAAGCTTTCTTT
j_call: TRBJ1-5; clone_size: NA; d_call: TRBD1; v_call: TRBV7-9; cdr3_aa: CASSPDRGPNQPQHF; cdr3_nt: TGTGCCAGCAGCCCCGACAGGGGCCCAAATCAGCCCCAGCATTTT
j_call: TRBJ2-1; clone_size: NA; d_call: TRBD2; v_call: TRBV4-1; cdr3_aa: CASSQPGGANEQFF; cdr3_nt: TGCGCCAGCAGCCAACCCGGGGGGGCCAATGAGCAGTTCTTC
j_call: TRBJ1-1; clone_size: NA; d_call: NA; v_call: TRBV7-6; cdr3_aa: CASTPPGYLTEAFF; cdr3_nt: TGTGCCAGCACCCCGCCCGGGTACCTCACTGAAGCTTTCTTT
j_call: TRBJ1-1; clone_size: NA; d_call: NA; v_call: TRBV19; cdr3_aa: CASSDGPGTEAFF; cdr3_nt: TGTGCCAGTAGCGACGGCCCGGGGACTGAAGCTTTCTTT
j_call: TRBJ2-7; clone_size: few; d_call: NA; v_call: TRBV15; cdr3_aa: CATSIFGRPEEQYF; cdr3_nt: TGTGCCACCAGCATATTCGGCAGGCCAGAAGAGCAGTACTTC
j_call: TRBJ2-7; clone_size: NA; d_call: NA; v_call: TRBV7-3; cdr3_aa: CASSFRGGAYEQYF; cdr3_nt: TGTGCCAGCAGCTTTCGGGGTGGAGCCTACGAGCAGTACTTC
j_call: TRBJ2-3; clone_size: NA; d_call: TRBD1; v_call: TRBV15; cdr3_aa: CATSRVPGQGTPDTQYF; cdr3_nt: TGTGCCACCAGCAGAGTACCGGGACAGGGCACCCCAGATACGCAGTATTTT
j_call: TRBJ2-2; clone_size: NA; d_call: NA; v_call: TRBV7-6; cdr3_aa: CASSLVRTASTGELFF; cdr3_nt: TGTGCCAGCAGCTTAGTGAGGACTGCGAGCACCGGGGAGCTGTTTTTT
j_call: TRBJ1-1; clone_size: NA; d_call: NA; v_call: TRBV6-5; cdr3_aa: CASSYSTRETEAFF; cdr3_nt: TGTGCCAGCAGTTACTCAACAAGGGAGACTGAAGCTTTCTTT
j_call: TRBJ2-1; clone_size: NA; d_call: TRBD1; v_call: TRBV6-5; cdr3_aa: CATAGTVYNEQFF; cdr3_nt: TGTGCCACCGCCGGGACAGTCTACAATGAGCAGTTCTTC
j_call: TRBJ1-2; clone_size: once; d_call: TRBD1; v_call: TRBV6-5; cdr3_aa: CATGTGETSYTF; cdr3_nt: TGTGCCACTGGGACAGGGGAAACCAGCTACACCTTC
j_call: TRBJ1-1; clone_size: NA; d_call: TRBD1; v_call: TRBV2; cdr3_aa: CASSDRGTPEAFF; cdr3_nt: TGTGCCAGCAGTGACAGGGGGACCCCTGAAGCTTTCTTT